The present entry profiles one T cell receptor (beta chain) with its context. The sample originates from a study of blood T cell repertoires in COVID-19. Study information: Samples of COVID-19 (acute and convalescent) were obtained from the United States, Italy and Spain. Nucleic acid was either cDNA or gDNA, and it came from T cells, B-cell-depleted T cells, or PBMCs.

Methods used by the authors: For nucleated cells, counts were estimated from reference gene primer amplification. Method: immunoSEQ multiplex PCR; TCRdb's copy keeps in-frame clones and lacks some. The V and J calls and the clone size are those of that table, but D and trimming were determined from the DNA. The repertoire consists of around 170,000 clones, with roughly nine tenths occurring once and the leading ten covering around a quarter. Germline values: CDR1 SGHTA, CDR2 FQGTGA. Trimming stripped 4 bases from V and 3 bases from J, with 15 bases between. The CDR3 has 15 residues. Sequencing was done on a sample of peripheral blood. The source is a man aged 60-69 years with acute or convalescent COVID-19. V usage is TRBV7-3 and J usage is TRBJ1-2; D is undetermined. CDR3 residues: CASSSLLRTDYGYTF. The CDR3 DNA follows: TGTGCCAGCAGCTCGCTCTTACGGACTGACTATGGCTACACCTTC.